This entry lists 13 T cell receptor beta chains sequenced from one sample in a study of STAT3 mutations in large granular lymphocyte leukemia. General observations from the study: At least one immunodominant TCR beta clonotype appeared in every T-cell large granular lymphocyte leukemia patient.

Here immunoSEQ multiplex PCR was the method, and the copy in TCRdb shows in-frame clones only, minus some. The table lists about 42,000 clones, roughly 81% of them singletons, with approximately 0.41% in the top ten. Their antigens remain unidentified. The specimen was PBMCs. Source of these receptors: a human donor with T large granular lymphocyte leukemia. Some clones in this sample may be carry-over from other donors' samples.

The J gene is TRBJ1-6, the V gene TRBV4-3; D unresolved. The germline gives CDR1 LGHNA, CDR2 YSLEER. The CDR3 has 15 amino acids. V shed 0 bases and J shed 2 bases, with 5 bases lying between them. The CDR3 spells CASSQERTYNSPLHF. In DNA form, the CDR3 reads TGCGCCAGCAGCCAAGAGCGGACCTATAATTCACCCCTCCACTTT.

The gene calls are TRBV5-1 and TRBJ1-2; 7 bases agree with TRBD1. The germline gives CDR1 SGHRS, CDR2 YFSETQ. The CDR3 is 13 residues long. Unmatched junction bases numbered 4, after V lost 0 bases and J lost 8 bases. The CDR3 DNA follows: TGCGCCAGCAGCTTGGATGAAGGGGGCGGCTACACCTTC. Amino acids: CASSLDEGGGYTF.

This chain uses TRBV7-8 with TRBJ1-5; D remains unclear. The V gene's germline CDR1 is SGHVS and CDR2 FQNEAQ. Trimming left V 0 bases short and J 6 bases short, with 3 bases between. CDR3 size: 12 residues. The CDR3 bases are TGTGCCAGCAGCTTAGCGAGTCAGCCCCAGCATTTT. Amino acids: CASSLASQPQHF.

This sequence joins TRBV6-4 and TRBJ2-3; TRBD2 matches 7 bases. This CDR3 contains 16 residues. V was clipped by 6 bases and J by 3 bases; unmatched bases: 12. Germline lookup yields CDR1 MRHNA and CDR2 SNTAGT. CDR3 sequence (DNA): TGTGCCAGCAGGGACCTAGCGGCCGGTTGGACAGATACGCAGTATTTT. It is translated as CASRDLAAGWTDTQYF.

V usage is TRBV30 and J usage is TRBJ2-3; perhaps TRBD2 as D (6 bases). Per germline, CDR1 GTSNPN and CDR2 SVGIG (reference sequence). This CDR3 spans 16 amino acids. Trimming pared 3 bases from V and 8 bases from J, leaving 24 bases between. CDR3 in DNA: TGTGCCTGGAGCGCCGGGCGGGGTATGGCATCGGGTACGCAGTATTTT. The encoded protein is CAWSAGRGMASGTQYF.

The chain recombines TRBV7-9 with TRBJ1-5, with D possibly being TRBD1 (5 bases). The CDR3 spans 13 residues. Germline V gene lookup returns CDR1 SEHNR and CDR2 FQNEAQ (reference sequence). V was clipped by 2 bases and J by 6 bases, with 8 bases between them. The CDR3 coding sequence is TGTGCCAGCAGCTTACAGGGTGGTCAGCCCCAGCATTTT. Translation gives CASSLQGGQPQHF.

The gene calls are TRBV4-2 and TRBJ1-2; possible D gene TRBD1, 5 bases. CDR1 and CDR2 from the germline V gene are LGHNA and YNFKEQ. The CDR3 totals 17 residues. Trimming took 2 bases from V and 7 from J, leaving 23 bases between them. This CDR3 is CASSQRGMATGVGGYTF. CDR3 coding DNA: TGTGCCAGCAGCCAAAGGGGTATGGCCACGGGAGTGGGTGGCTACACCTTC.

The chain has TRBV19 and TRBJ2-3, with D unresolved. Germline-derived CDR1 and CDR2 are LNHDA and SQIVND (reference sequence). This CDR3 spans 12 amino acids. V lost 5 bases, J lost 4 bases, and 7 bases lay in between. DNA of the CDR3: TGTGCCAGTAGTCTGAGACCAGATACGCAGTATTTT. It translates to CASSLRPDTQYF.

This clone has just a few counts. V is TRBV28 and J is TRBJ1-1; possible D gene TRBD1, 5 bases. Per the germline V gene, CDR1 is MDHEN and CDR2 is SYDVKM. The CDR3 has 14 residues. V shed 7 bases and J shed 1 base, with 13 bases lying between them. The CDR3 DNA follows: TGTGCCAGCATTGGAGGGGCAAGGAACACTGAAGCTTTCTTT. This encodes CASIGGARNTEAFF.

The chain links TRBV4-2 to TRBJ1-2; D might be TRBD1 (6 bases). The CDR3 is 15 amino acids. V was shortened by 4 bases and J by 1 base, with 13 bases between the two germline ends. Germline assignment: CDR1 LGHNA and CDR2 YNFKEQ. CDR3 coding DNA: TGTGCCAGCAGCCCGTCCGGGGGCGGTAACTATGGCTACACCTTC. This translates into CASSPSGGGNYGYTF.

V usage is TRBV7-5 and J usage is TRBJ2-5; TRBD1 is the table's D call and was not checked against the DNA. TRBV7-5 has pseudogene status. CDR3 length: 16 residues. In DNA, the CDR3 is TGTGTCAGAAGCTTCTGGACAGCAGAAAAACAAGAGACCCAGTACTTC. Its protein product is CVRSFWTAEKQETQYF.

The genes are TRBV5-6 and TRBJ1-3; the D is unclear. The V gene lost 4 bases and the J gene lost 0 bases, with 11 bases spanning the gap. The germline CDR1 and CDR2 sequences are SGHDT and YYEEEE. The CDR3 has 15 residues. The CDR3 here is CASSPRRISGNTIYF. DNA for the CDR3: TGTGCCAGCAGCCCAAGACGGATCTCTGGAAACACCATATATTTT.

This clone was counted only a few times. The CDR3 region is CASSLADQPQHF. DNA of the CDR3: TGTGCCAGCAGCCTTGCAGATCAGCCCCAGCATTTT. The chain is built from TRBV7-2 and TRBJ1-5; D gene unclear. V was shortened by 5 bases and J by 5 bases, with 7 bases between the two germline ends. CDR3 length: 12 amino acids. Germline V gene sequence: CDR1 SGHTA, CDR2 FQGNSA.